Listed below are T cell receptor beta chains from one sample, sequenced in a study of regulatory T cells in long-lasting Graves disease. TCRdb fed the multiplex PCR reads into MiXCR, producing one record per CDR3 protein. The sample holds roughly 610,000 distinct CDR3 sequences; roughly 15% are singletons and the top ten take under 20%. These data were also reused for a study on T cells in Graves' hyperthyroidism and ophthalmopathy.

This specimen was peripheral blood mononuclear cells (PBMCs), taken at new diagnosis, from a patient treated with antithyroid drugs. These receptors all stem from a woman in her 30s with Graves disease. Each CDR3 is given with its conserved first and last residue. Each record gives: D gene, V gene, J gene, clone size, CDR3 protein, CDR3 DNA. The D gene is left open where the match is weak. A row's size may be missing; if present it is once, few, many or a size class.

D: -
V: TRBV11-2
J: TRBJ1-6
size: -
CDR3: CASSLGGQNNSPLHF
DNA: TGTGCCAGCAGCTTGGGCGGGCAGAATAATTCACCCCTCCACTTT

D: -
V: TRBV11-1
J: TRBJ2-2
size: -
CDR3: CASSLGLKTGELFF
DNA: TGTGCCAGCAGCTTAGGACTCAAGACCGGGGAGCTGTTTTTT

D: -
V: TRBV11-2
J: TRBJ1-2
size: many
CDR3: CASSLERYGYTF
DNA: TGTGCCAGCAGCTTAGAACGGTATGGCTACACCTTC

D: TRBD1
V: TRBV6-5
J: TRBJ2-7
size: few
CDR3: CASSYSDTGTGPYEQYF
DNA: TGTGCCAGCAGTTACTCCGATACCGGGACAGGCCCCTACGAGCAGTACTTC

D: TRBD2
V: TRBV7-2
J: TRBJ2-1
size: -
CDR3: CASRDETSGKDNEQFF
DNA: TGTGCCAGCAGGGATGAGACTAGCGGGAAAGACAATGAGCAGTTCTTC

D: -
V: TRBV5-1
J: TRBJ2-7
size: -
CDR3: CASSLLGGAWYEQYF
DNA: TGCGCCAGCAGCTTGTTGGGGGGCGCTTGGTACGAGCAGTACTTC

D: -
V: TRBV24-1
J: TRBJ1-6
size: -
CDR3: CATSDPSRNNSPLHF
DNA: TGTGCCACCAGTGATCCCTCGAGGAATAATTCACCCCTCCACTTT

D: -
V: TRBV28
J: TRBJ1-2
size: -
CDR3: CATYTGGIYGYTF
DNA: TGTGCCACCTATACGGGGGGTATCTATGGCTACACCTTC

D: -
V: TRBV19
J: TRBJ1-5
size: many
CDR3: CASSTWGAGSGNQPQHF
DNA: TGTGCCAGTAGCACCTGGGGGGCAGGGAGCGGGAATCAGCCCCAGCATTTT

D: TRBD2
V: TRBV9
J: TRBJ2-1
size: -
CDR3: CASSAPTGTSGRSLYNEQFF
DNA: TGTGCCAGCAGCGCACCTACCGGGACTAGCGGGAGGTCGCTCTACAATGAGCAGTTCTTC

D: -
V: TRBV19
J: TRBJ1-5
size: -
CDR3: CASSIISPAGNQPQHF
DNA: TGTGCCAGTAGTATAATCTCCCCAGCAGGCAATCAGCCCCAGCATTTT

D: -
V: TRBV11-2
J: TRBJ2-6
size: few
CDR3: CASSFSLQGSSPSGANVLTF
DNA: TGTGCCAGCAGCTTCTCGCTCCAGGGCTCCAGTCCCTCTGGGGCCAACGTCCTGACTTTC

D: TRBD1
V: TRBV5-1
J: TRBJ2-3
size: -
CDR3: CASTPLGTAQDTQYF
DNA: TGCGCCAGCACACCCCTCGGGACAGCTCAAGATACGCAGTATTTT

D: TRBD2
V: TRBV7-2
J: TRBJ2-2
size: few
CDR3: CASSLGAGGPTGELFF
DNA: TGTGCCAGCAGCTTAGGGGCGGGAGGCCCTACCGGGGAGCTGTTTTTT

D: -
V: TRBV2
J: TRBJ2-1
size: many
CDR3: CASSEAPGSEQFF
DNA: TGTGCCAGCAGTGAAGCGCCGGGGAGTGAGCAGTTCTTC

D: TRBD1
V: TRBV5-5
J: TRBJ1-1
size: -
CDR3: CASSLEGQGYTEAFF
DNA: TGTGCCAGCAGCTTGGAGGGACAGGGATACACTGAAGCTTTCTTT

D: -
V: TRBV30
J: TRBJ2-1
size: many
CDR3: CAWSRAGEQFF
DNA: TGTGCCTGGAGCAGGGCGGGTGAGCAGTTCTTC

D: TRBD2
V: TRBV7-2
J: TRBJ2-5
size: many
CDR3: CASRPLAGGLIETQYF
DNA: TGTGCCAGCAGGCCCCTAGCGGGAGGGCTCATAGAGACCCAGTACTTC

D: -
V: TRBV14
J: TRBJ2-7
size: -
CDR3: CASSHMVWRANEQYF
DNA: TGTGCCAGCAGCCATATGGTCTGGAGGGCGAATGAGCAGTACTTC

D: TRBD1
V: TRBV5-6
J: TRBJ2-7
size: -
CDR3: CASSLADRGTYEQYF
DNA: TGTGCCAGCAGCTTGGCGGACAGGGGGACCTACGAGCAGTACTTC